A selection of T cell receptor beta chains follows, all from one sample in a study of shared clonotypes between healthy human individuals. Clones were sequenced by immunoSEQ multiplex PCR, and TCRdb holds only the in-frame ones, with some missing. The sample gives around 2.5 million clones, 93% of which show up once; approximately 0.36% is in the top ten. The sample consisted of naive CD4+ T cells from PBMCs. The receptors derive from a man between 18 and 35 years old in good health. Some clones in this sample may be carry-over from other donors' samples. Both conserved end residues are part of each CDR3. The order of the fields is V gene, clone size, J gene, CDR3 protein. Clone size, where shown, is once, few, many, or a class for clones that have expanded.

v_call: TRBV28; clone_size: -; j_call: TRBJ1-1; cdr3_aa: CASSRWGGGNTEAFF
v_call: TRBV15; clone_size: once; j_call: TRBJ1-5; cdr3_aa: CATSRESNQPQHF
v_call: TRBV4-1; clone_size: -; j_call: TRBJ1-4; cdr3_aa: CASSLRDEKLFF
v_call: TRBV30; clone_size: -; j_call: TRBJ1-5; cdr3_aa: CAWSLTGAQHF
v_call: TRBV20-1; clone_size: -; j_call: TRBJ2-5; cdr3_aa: CSGDSGETQYF
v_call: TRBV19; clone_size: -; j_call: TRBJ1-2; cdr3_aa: CASNRGQGTYGYTF
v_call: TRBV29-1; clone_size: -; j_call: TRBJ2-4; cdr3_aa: CSAKTVAKNIQYF
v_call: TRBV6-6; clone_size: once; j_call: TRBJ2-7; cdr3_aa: CASSYSGRGNEQYF
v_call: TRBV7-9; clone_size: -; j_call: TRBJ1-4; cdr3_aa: CASSSTDFQGEKLFF
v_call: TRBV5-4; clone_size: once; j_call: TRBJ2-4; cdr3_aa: CASSLWGTTIRRVF
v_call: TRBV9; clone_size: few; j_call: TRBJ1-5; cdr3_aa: CASSRGQGALQPQHF
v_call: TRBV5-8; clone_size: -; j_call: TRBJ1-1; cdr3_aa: CASSYHRNMNTEAFF
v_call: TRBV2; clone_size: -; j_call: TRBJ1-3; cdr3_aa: CASSAATGTGNTIYF
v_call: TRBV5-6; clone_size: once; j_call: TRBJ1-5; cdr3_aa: CASSSTLHSNQPQHF
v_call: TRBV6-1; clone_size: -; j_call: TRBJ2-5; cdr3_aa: CASRPRLGLQETQYF
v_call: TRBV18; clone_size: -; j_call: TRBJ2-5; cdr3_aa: CASSPTGKETQYF
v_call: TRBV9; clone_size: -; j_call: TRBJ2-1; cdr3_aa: CASSGPGLAGVGEQFF
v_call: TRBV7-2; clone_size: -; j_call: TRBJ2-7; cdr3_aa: CASSRASGRQEQYF
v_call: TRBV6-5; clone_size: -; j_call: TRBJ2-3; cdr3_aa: CASTLAGGDTQYF
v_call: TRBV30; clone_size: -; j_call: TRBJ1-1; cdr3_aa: CAWSATGQDTEAFF
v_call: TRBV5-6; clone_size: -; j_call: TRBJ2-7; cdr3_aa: CASSLAGTGALYEQYF
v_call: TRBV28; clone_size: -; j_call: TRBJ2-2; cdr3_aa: CASTSGGQGGGELFF
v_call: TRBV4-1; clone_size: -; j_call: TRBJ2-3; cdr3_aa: CASSLRLEDTDTQYF